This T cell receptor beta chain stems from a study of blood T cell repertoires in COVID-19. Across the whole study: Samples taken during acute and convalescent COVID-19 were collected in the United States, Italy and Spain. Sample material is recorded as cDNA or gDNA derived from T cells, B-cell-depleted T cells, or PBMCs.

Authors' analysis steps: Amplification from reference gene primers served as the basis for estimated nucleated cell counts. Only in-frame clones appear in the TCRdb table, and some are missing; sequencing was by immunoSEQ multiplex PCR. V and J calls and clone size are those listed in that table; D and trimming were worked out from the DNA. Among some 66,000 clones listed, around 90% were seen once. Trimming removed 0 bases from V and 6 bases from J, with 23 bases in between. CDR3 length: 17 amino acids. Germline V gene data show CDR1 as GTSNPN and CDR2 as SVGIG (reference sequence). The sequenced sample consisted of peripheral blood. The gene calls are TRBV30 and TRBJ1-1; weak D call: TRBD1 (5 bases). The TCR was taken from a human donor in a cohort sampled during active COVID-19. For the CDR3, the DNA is TGTGCCTGGAGTGTACTTGGAAATGGCAAATGGGGGGCTGAAGCTTTCTTT. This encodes CAWSVLGNGKWGAEAFF.